This passage covers 7 T cell receptor beta chains from one sample sequenced in a study of blood T cells in healthy people across ages. Next came a second PCR, run for 7 to 11 cycles, which used a sample-barcoded 5' primer along with a J-beta primer mix. TCRdb re-called the 5' RACE reads with MiXCR, one entry per CDR3 protein. The data show roughly 860,000 distinct CDR3 sequences, 60% to 80% seen once. Sequenced input: blood. The receptors stem from a man between 25 and 39 years old in good health.

About this clonotype itself: One end of the junction fails to match germline, which may point to a read error. The gene calls are TRBV2 and TRBJ2-4, with no clear D. The germline V gene encodes CDR1 SNHLY and CDR2 FYNNEI. The CDR3 has 15 amino acids. CDR3 nucleotides: TGTGCAAGCAGCCGGGTGACCCCTCCTAAAAACATTCGGTACTTC. It yields the protein CASSRVTPPKNIRYF.

This sequence joins TRBV7-3 and TRBJ2-1; D not resolved. The CDR3 has 15 amino acids. Germline CDR1 and CDR2: SGHTA and FQGTGA. V shed 2 bases and J shed 5 bases, with 13 bases lying between them. The CDR3 coding sequence is TGTGCCAGCAGCTTAGGAAAAACCGTCGACAATGAGCAGTTCTTC. Its protein is CASSLGKTVDNEQFF.

The chain has TRBV29-1 and TRBJ1-1; D is unclear. Germline lookup yields CDR1 SQVTM and CDR2 ANQGSEA. This CDR3 contains 15 residues. V dropped 4 bases and J dropped 0 bases, with 15 bases sitting between them. The DNA of the CDR3 is TGCAGCGTTGCCGGTCCTTACCCGATGAACACTGAAGCTTTCTTT. This codes for CSVAGPYPMNTEAFF.

Concerning this clonotype itself: The junction departs from germline at one end; a sequencing error may be responsible. The gene calls are TRBV7-9 and TRBJ2-5, with TRBD1 matching 7 bases. The J call may not be correct, given that the DNA end is closer to TRBJ2-7. Germline lookup yields CDR1 SEHNR and CDR2 FQNEAQ (reference sequence). This CDR3 spans 19 amino acids. CDR3 nucleotide sequence: TGTGCCGGCAGCCCTTTACAGGGGATGAATGGTGGGAGCTCCTACGAGCAGTACTTC. It specifies CAGSPLQGMNGGSSYEQYF.

This chain links TRBV4-2 with TRBJ1-3; D might be TRBD1 (6 bases). V lost 1 base to trimming and J lost 2 bases, with 9 bases between them. The CDR3 totals 15 residues. Germline V gives CDR1 LGHNA, CDR2 YNFKEQ. CDR3 DNA sequence: TGTGCCAGCAGCCAAGGGACAGAAGCTGGAAACACCATATATTTT. As protein: CASSQGTEAGNTIYF.

The CDR3 reads CASSLPTGYYYGYTF. CDR3 bases: TGTGCCAGCAGTTTACCGACAGGGTACTACTATGGCTACACCTTC. The rearrangement links TRBV12-3 or TRBV12-4 to TRBJ1-2, with 7 bases identical to TRBD1. The ends lost 2 bases at V and 3 bases at J; junction bases unmatched: 6. The CDR3 is 15 residues long.

This clonotype has a count of ten or more. V usage is TRBV20-1 and J usage is TRBJ2-7; 13 bases fit TRBD2. This CDR3 is 17 amino acids long. Unmatched junction bases numbered 15, after V lost 7 bases and J lost 3 bases. CDR1 and CDR2 (germline): DFQATT, SNEGSKA (reference sequence). CDR3 sequence: CSGLLTSGGATFYEQYF. CDR3 in DNA: TGCAGTGGGCTTCTCACTAGCGGGGGGGCAACGTTCTACGAGCAGTACTTC.